The 17 T cell receptor beta chains in this list originate from one sample, sequenced in a study of graft-versus-host responses after intestinal transplantation. The assay was immunoSEQ multiplex PCR, and TCRdb's table has in-frame clones only and misses some. The table lists 13,000 to 15,000 clones, 30% to 40% of them singletons. Irradiated, violet-dye-labeled stimulator cells, some 200,000 in number, were plated with some 200,000 CFSE-labeled responder cells. The specimen comprised alloreactive CD8+ T cells from a mixed lymphocyte reaction culture, sampled before intestinal transplant. Subset of the sample: CFSE-low proliferating T cells sorted from approximately 6-day pre-transplant mixed lymphocyte reaction (GvH or HvG direction). These receptor sequences come from a human patient who received an intestinal transplant.

This clone was observed a few times. J is TRBJ2-1 and V is TRBV15; D may be TRBD2 (5 bases). V was cut by 4 bases and J by 7 bases, with 11 bases left in between. CDR1 LNHNV and CDR2 YYDKDF come from the germline V gene (reference sequence). There are 13 residues in the CDR3. CDR3 protein: CATSISSGNEQFF. The CDR3 bases are TGTGCCACCAGCATTTCGTCGGGGAATGAGCAGTTCTTC.

This clone was seen a few times. The CDR3 region is CASSGDRVFDGYTF. CDR3 bases: TGTGCCAGCAGCGGGGACAGGGTATTTGATGGCTACACCTTC. The chain joins TRBV9 to TRBJ1-2; TRBD1 aligns across 9 bases. Losses at the gene ends were 3 bases for V and 6 bases for J; bases not matched to a gene: 6. This CDR3 contains 14 residues. Germline loops: CDR1 SGDLS, CDR2 YYNGEE.

CDR3 amino acids: CASSLWAGQNYEQYF. DNA of the CDR3: TGTGCCAGCAGCTTATGGGCAGGGCAGAACTACGAGCAGTACTTC. The chain uses TRBV7-3 and TRBJ2-7; a weak D match, TRBD1 (5 bases). Trimming pared 2 bases from V and 3 bases from J, leaving 14 bases between. CDR3 length: 15 amino acids. The germline V gene has CDR1 SGHTA and CDR2 FQGTGA.

This clone was counted only a few times. The chain couples TRBV28 to TRBJ2-1, with a possible D match to TRBD2 (6 bases). The CDR3 extends over 14 amino acids. Looked up from germline, CDR1 is MDHEN and CDR2 is SYDVKM. Trimming took 4 bases from V and 6 from J, leaving 13 bases between them. The CDR3 sequence: CASSSRDWGNEQFF. In DNA, the CDR3 is TGTGCCAGCAGTTCGCGGGACTGGGGCAATGAGCAGTTCTTC.

This clone was detected only a few times. V is TRBV6-5 and J is TRBJ2-1, with 9 bases fitting TRBD2. Germline CDR1 and CDR2: MNHEY and SVGAGI. The trim removed 0 bases at V and 3 bases at J, leaving 0 bases unmatched. The CDR3 covers 15 residues. The CDR3 protein is CASSYSSGGYNEQFF. The CDR3, as DNA: TGTGCCAGCAGTTACTCTAGCGGGGGCTACAATGAGCAGTTCTTC.

By sample share, this clone is medium-sized. CDR3 sequence (DNA): TGTGCCTGGAGTATGGGGACAGGGGATGGCTACACCTTC. This sequence encodes CAWSMGTGDGYTF. The V and J genes are TRBV30 and TRBJ1-2; 10 bases map to TRBD1. The germline V gene has CDR1 GTSNPN and CDR2 SVGIG (reference sequence). V lost 2 bases, J lost 6 bases, and 3 bases stayed unmatched. The CDR3 loop spans 13 amino acids. Together with reference TRBV30 and TRBJ1-2, the CDR3 gives the full variable domain: SQTIHQWPATLVQPVGSPLSLECTVEGTSNPNLYWYRQAAGRGLQLLFYSVGIGQISSEVPQNLSASRPQDRQFILSSKKLLLSDSGFYLCAWSMGTGDGYTFGSGTRLTVV.

The rearrangement joins TRBV5-1 to TRBJ1-1; 7 nucleotides align to TRBD1. Germline V gene lookup returns CDR1 SGHRS and CDR2 YFSETQ. V lost 1 base, J lost 5 bases, and 2 bases stayed unmatched. The CDR3 extends over 13 amino acids. Here the CDR3 DNA reads TGCGCCAGCAGCTTGACAGGGGCGACTGAAGCTTTCTTT. The encoded protein is CASSLTGATEAFF.

This clone showed up just a few times. V and J are TRBV28 and TRBJ1-2; 8 bases fit TRBD1. J gave up 3 bases and V 2 bases, and 5 bases lay outside the gene matches. Looked up from germline, CDR1 is MDHEN and CDR2 is SYDVKM. This CDR3 has 15 amino acids. The CDR3 coding sequence is TGTGCCAGCAGTTTAGTCCAGGGGGCATACTATGGCTACACCTTC. This sequence encodes CASSLVQGAYYGYTF.

This clone was picked up one time. V and J are TRBV9 and TRBJ2-3; perhaps TRBD2 as D (5 bases). Germline assignment: CDR1 SGDLS and CDR2 YYNGEE. Trimming removed 2 bases from V and 2 bases from J, with 15 bases in between. This CDR3 comprises 16 residues. CDR3 amino acids: CASSVGPSGNTDTQYF. CDR3 DNA sequence: TGTGCCAGCAGCGTTGGCCCCAGCGGAAACACAGATACGCAGTATTTT.

Worth noting for this clone: Other DNA sequences in this specimen translate into the identical CDR3. This chain connects TRBV6-1 to TRBJ2-7; D is perhaps TRBD1 (5 bases). In germline, CDR1 is MNHNS, CDR2 SASEGT. This CDR3 contains 13 residues. V lost 4 bases, J lost 2 bases, and 9 bases lay in between. The CDR3 DNA sequence: TGTGCCAGCAGTGCTAGACAGCCCTACGAGCAGTACTTC. Protein sequence: CASSARQPYEQYF.

The chain links TRBV19 to TRBJ1-1; 8 positions match TRBD1. Germline V CDR1 and CDR2: LNHDA, SQIVND (reference sequence). There are 14 residues in the CDR3. Trimming removed 3 bases from V and 10 bases from J; junction bases left unmatched: 10. The CDR3 bases are TGTGCCAGTAGTATCTGGACAGGGAGTAGTGGAGCTTTCTTT. Its translation: CASSIWTGSSGAFF.

This clone came up a few times. V is TRBV6-5 and J is TRBJ2-1; tentative D call: TRBD2 (6 bases). V dropped 1 base and J dropped 4 bases, with 8 bases sitting between them. Per the germline V gene, CDR1 is MNHEY and CDR2 is SVGAGI. CDR3 size: 14 residues. CDR3 nucleotide sequence: TGTGCCAGCAGTTACTTAGCGGCGTACAATGAGCAGTTCTTC. Protein sequence: CASSYLAAYNEQFF.

This chain connects TRBV6-5 to TRBJ1-2; no reliable D call. CDR3 length equals 14 residues. Germline lookup yields CDR1 MNHEY and CDR2 SVGAGI. V was trimmed by 0 bases and J by 4 bases, leaving 9 bases between them. The CDR3 DNA is TGTGCCAGCAGTTACTCAAACAGTTTCTATGGCTACACCTTC. Translation gives CASSYSNSFYGYTF.

V is TRBV29-1 and J is TRBJ2-7, with 8 bases lining up with TRBD2. CDR1 is SQVTM and CDR2 is ANQGSEA in the germline V gene. This CDR3 comprises 14 residues. The J segment lost 4 bases and the V segment lost 5 bases, leaving 10 bases of the junction unmatched. The CDR3 region is CSVYVAGTPYEQYF. DNA for the CDR3: TGCAGCGTTTATGTAGCGGGGACACCTTACGAGCAGTACTTC.

This clone was counted a few times. The V call is TRBV9, the J call TRBJ2-1; a weak D match, TRBD2 (6 bases). Germline-derived CDR1 and CDR2 are SGDLS and YYNGEE. Between the trimmed V and J ends, which lost 0 bases and 2 bases, there was a span of 12 bases. The CDR3 contains 16 residues. CDR3 in amino acids: CASSVDPGATYNEQFF. The CDR3 DNA follows: TGTGCCAGCAGCGTAGATCCGGGAGCCACCTACAATGAGCAGTTCTTC.

The table lists this clone with a few counts. This chain joins TRBV14 and TRBJ1-2, with TRBD1 identical over 9 bases. V shed 0 bases, J shed 3 bases, and the junction held 2 bases outside the gene matches. The CDR3 sequence is 15 residues long. Germline CDR1 is SGHDN and CDR2 is FVKESK. CDR3 bases: TGTGCCAGCAGCCAAGAGACAGGGGGAGACTATGGCTACACCTTC. This sequence encodes CASSQETGGDYGYTF. Filled out from reference TRBV14 and TRBJ1-2, the complete variable domain reads EAGVTQFPSHSVIEKGQTVTLRCDPISGHDNLYWYRRVMGKEIKFLLHFVKESKQDESGMPNNRFLAERTGGTYSTLKVQPAELEDSGVYFCASSQETGGDYGYTFGSGTRLTVV.

The V gene is TRBV27, the J gene TRBJ2-1, with 10 bases identical to TRBD2. The CDR3 spans 16 residues. CDR1 and CDR2 from the germline V gene are MNHEY and SMNVEV (reference sequence). V was pared by 5 bases and J by 0 bases, with 4 bases of the junction left unmatched. The DNA for the CDR3 is TGTGCCAGCAGTGGGGCTAGCGGGAGCTCCTACAATGAGCAGTTCTTC. Translated: CASSGASGSSYNEQFF.